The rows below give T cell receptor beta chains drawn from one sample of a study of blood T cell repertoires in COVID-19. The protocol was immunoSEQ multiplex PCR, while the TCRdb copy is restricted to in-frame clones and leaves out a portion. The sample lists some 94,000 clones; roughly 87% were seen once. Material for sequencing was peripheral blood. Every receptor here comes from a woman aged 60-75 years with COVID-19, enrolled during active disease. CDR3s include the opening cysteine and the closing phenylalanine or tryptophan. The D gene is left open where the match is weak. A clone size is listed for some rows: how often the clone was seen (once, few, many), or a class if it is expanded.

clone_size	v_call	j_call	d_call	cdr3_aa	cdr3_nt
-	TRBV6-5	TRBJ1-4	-	CASTSHQVGEKLFF	TGTGCCAGCACTTCACACCAAGTTGGTGAAAAACTGTTTTTT
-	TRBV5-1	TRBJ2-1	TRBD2	CASSPLAGGIHNEQFF	TGCGCCAGCAGCCCCCTTGCGGGGGGGATACACAATGAGCAGTTCTTC
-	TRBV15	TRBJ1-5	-	CATSRDRGSQPQHF	TGTGCCACCAGCAGAGATAGGGGGAGTCAGCCCCAGCATTTT
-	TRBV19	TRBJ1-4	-	CASSQLQAPNEKLFF	TGTGCCAGTAGTCAGCTACAGGCGCCTAATGAAAAACTGTTTTTT
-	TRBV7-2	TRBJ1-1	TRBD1	CASSLRQGTNTEAFF	TGTGCCAGCAGCCTACGACAGGGAACAAACACTGAAGCTTTCTTT
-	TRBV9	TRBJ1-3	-	CASSVDQGGNTIYF	TGTGCCAGCAGCGTAGACCAGGGCGGAAACACCATATATTTT
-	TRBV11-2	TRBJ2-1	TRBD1	CASTEGYGTGFHEQFF	TGTGCCAGCACCGAAGGGTATGGGACAGGGTTCCATGAGCAGTTCTTC
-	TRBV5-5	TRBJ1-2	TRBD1	CASSLVAGGLYGYTF	TGTGCCAGCAGCTTGGTGGCAGGGGGTTTATATGGCTACACCTTC
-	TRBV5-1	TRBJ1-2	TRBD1	CASSWSSRGLNGYTF	TGCGCCAGCAGCTGGAGCTCCAGGGGGCTTAATGGCTACACCTTC
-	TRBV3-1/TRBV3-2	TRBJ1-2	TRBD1	CASSQATGTWDGYTF	TGTGCCAGCAGCCAAGCGACAGGGACATGGGATGGCTACACCTTC
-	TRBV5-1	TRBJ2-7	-	CASSSGRGGGGMYYEQYF	TGCGCCAGCAGCTCGGGCCGTGGCGGTGGGGGGATGTACTACGAGCAGTACTTC
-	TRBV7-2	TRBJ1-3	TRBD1	CASSEGAQGNTIYF	TGTGCCAGCAGCGAGGGGGCGCAAGGAAACACCATATATTTT
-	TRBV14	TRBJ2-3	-	CASSQGITPKRDTQYF	TGTGCCAGCAGCCAAGGGATAACTCCTAAGAGGGATACGCAGTATTTT
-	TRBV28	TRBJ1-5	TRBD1	CASSLGQGRNQPQHF	TGTGCCAGCAGCTTGGGACAGGGACGCAATCAGCCCCAGCATTTT
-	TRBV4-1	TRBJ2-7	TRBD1	CASSQTGEWSEQYF	TGCGCCAGCAGCCAAACAGGGGAATGGAGCGAGCAGTACTTC
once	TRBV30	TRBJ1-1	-	CAWSSGFAEAFF	TGTGCCTGGAGTTCGGGTTTCGCTGAAGCTTTCTTT
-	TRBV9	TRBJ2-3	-	CASSETGVEDTQYF	TGTGCCAGCAGCGAGACTGGAGTTGAAGATACGCAGTATTTT
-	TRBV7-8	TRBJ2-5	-	CASRPRAGRFETQYF	TGTGCCAGCAGGCCCCGAGCCGGGAGATTCGAGACCCAGTACTTC
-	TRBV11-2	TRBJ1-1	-	CASSILTANTEAFF	TGTGCCAGCAGCATCCTGACAGCGAACACTGAAGCTTTCTTT
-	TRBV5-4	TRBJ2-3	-	CASSLGTGTAWDTQYF	TGTGCCAGCAGCCTGGGAACAGGGACGGCCTGGGATACGCAGTATTTT
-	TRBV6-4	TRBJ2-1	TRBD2	CASSDSGGGALEQFF	TGTGCCAGCAGTGACTCGGGCGGGGGGGCTCTTGAGCAGTTCTTC
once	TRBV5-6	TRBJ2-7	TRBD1	CASRHISDRGVWEQYF	TGTGCCAGCAGACACATCTCGGACAGGGGGGTGTGGGAGCAGTACTTC
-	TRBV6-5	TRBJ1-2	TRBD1	CASSRTGSNYGYTF	TGTGCCAGCAGCAGGACAGGGAGTAACTATGGCTACACCTTC
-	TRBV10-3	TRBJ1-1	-	CAIRRAGEGTEAFF	TGTGCCATCAGGAGGGCAGGGGAGGGCACTGAAGCTTTCTTT
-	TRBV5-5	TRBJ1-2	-	CASRQISQAPLLGYTF	TGTGCCAGCAGACAAATTAGTCAGGCTCCTCTCCTTGGCTACACCTTC
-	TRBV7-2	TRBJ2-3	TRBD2	CASSLRGTTDTQYF	TGTGCCAGCAGCCTGCGGGGGACCACAGATACGCAGTATTTT
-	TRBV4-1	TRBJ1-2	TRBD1	CASSHSGGSGYTF	TGCGCCAGCAGCCACTCAGGGGGCTCTGGCTACACCTTC
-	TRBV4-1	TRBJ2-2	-	CASSQLRVSANTGELFF	TGCGCCAGCAGCCAACTTCGGGTGTCGGCGAACACCGGGGAGCTGTTTTTT
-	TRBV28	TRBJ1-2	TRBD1	CASSLIGGGTVNYGYTF	TGTGCCAGCAGTTTAATTGGAGGGGGGACAGTCAACTATGGCTACACCTTC
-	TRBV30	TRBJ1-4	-	CAWSQGLATNEKLFF	TGTGCCTGGAGTCAAGGACTGGCAACTAATGAAAAACTGTTTTTT
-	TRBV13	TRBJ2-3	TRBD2	CASRGASGSTDTQYF	TGTGCCAGCCGTGGGGCTAGCGGAAGCACAGATACGCAGTATTTT
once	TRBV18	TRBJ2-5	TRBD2	CASSPGAGSLETQYF	TGTGCCAGCTCACCGGGAGCGGGGTCGTTAGAGACCCAGTACTTC
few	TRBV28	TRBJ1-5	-	CASGGAVQPQHF	TGTGCCAGCGGGGGGGCTGTTCAGCCCCAGCATTTT